The clone carrying this T cell receptor (beta chain) was counted ten times or more. The target antigen is unknown. Template material for TCR beta VDJ and CDR3 profiling consisted of genomic DNA. TCRdb reprocessed the reads with MiXCR, giving one entry per CDR3 protein. Seen here are just over 450,000 distinct CDR3 sequences, under 40% observed once, and the top ten hold about 0.8%. It was patients with CD8+CD57+ cell expansion by flow cytometry who were chosen for sequencing. Each patient carried a diagnosis of severe acquired aplastic anemia. No therapy was given to patients before blood sampling. The CDR3 runs to 18 residues. Per the germline V gene, CDR1 is LNHNV and CDR2 is YYDKDF (reference sequence). Trimming removed 0 bases at V and 0 bases at J, with 15 bases between. The sample is drawn from a study of CD8+CD57+ T cells in acquired aplastic anemia. Findings and limits, study-wide: Comparison of patients with controls identified 25 to 30 shared CD8+ CDR3 sequences.

The chain combines TRBV15 with TRBJ1-5; D gene uncertain. This receptor was identified in a human donor with aplastic anemia. Material: sorted CD4+, CD8+, or CD8+CD57+ T cells (not recorded which) from PBMCs. The CDR3 region is CATSRDPPSLPSNQPQHF. CDR3 sequence (DNA): TGTGCCACCAGCAGAGACCCACCATCGCTGCCTAGCAATCAGCCCCAGCATTTT.